This entry lists 6 T cell receptor beta chains sequenced from one sample in a study of blood T cell repertoires in COVID-19. This table comes from immunoSEQ multiplex PCR, and its TCRdb copy is limited to in-frame clones, with some not included. This repertoire shows about 110,000 clones, more than 70% found once; its top ten account for approximately 6.2%. The sequencing input was peripheral blood. Receptors were obtained from a man in his fifties with active or convalescent COVID-19.

The chain has TRBV6-5 and TRBJ1-1; D might be TRBD1 (6 bases). Between the trimmed V and J ends, which lost 6 bases and 0 bases, there was a span of 8 bases. The CDR3 has 13 residues. CDR1 MNHEY and CDR2 SVGAGI come from the germline V gene. The CDR3 region is CASSSGVNTEAFF. The CDR3 coding sequence is TGTGCCAGCAGCTCAGGGGTGAACACTGAAGCTTTCTTT.

This chain uses TRBV3-1 (or the pseudogene TRBV3-2) with TRBJ1-1; 8 positions agree with TRBD1. Trimming took 1 base from V and 1 from J; bases not matched to a gene: 8. Germline V CDR1 and CDR2: LGHDT, YNNKEL (reference sequence). The length of the CDR3 is 17 residues. The CDR3 is CASSQGAGGEWNTEAFF. CDR3 DNA sequence: TGTGCCAGCAGCCAAGGGGCAGGGGGCGAATGGAACACTGAAGCTTTCTTT.

This chain connects TRBV7-2 to TRBJ2-1; 8 nucleotides line up with TRBD1. Trimming took 5 bases from V and 2 from J; bases not matched to a gene: 17. Germline lookup yields CDR1 SGHTA and CDR2 FQGNSA. The CDR3 is made up of 19 amino acids. The CDR3 DNA follows: TGTGCCAGCAGCCCGGGGAGGTTTGGGACAGGCCGGCCCTACAATGAGCAGTTCTTC. It codes for CASSPGRFGTGRPYNEQFF.

The rearrangement uses TRBV13 and TRBJ2-1; D not resolved. CDR3 length equals 16 residues. Germline V CDR1 and CDR2: PRHDT, FYEKMQ (reference sequence). Deletions cut 4 bases from V and 4 bases from J, with 17 bases between. In nucleotides, the CDR3 is TGTGCCAGCAGCTCCCTCTCGGCGGCCCAGTACAATGAGCAGTTCTTC. Translating it yields CASSSLSAAQYNEQFF.

The CDR3 nucleotides are TGTGCCAGAAGCTTGCTTATGGGCGGGGGTCAAAATGAAAAACTGTTTTTT. This gives the protein CARSLLMGGGQNEKLFF. The chain recombines TRBV5-3 with TRBJ1-4, with a tentative D call TRBD1 (5 bases). TRBV5-3 is an ORF, and what it does is uncertain. This CDR3 region has 17 residues. V was clipped by 1 base and J by 5 bases, with 18 bases between them.

J is TRBJ1-2 and V is TRBV5-1; 8 positions match TRBD1. Germline lookup yields CDR1 SGHRS and CDR2 YFSETQ. The CDR3 has 15 residues. V was clipped by 4 bases and J by 1 base; unmatched bases: 6. The DNA for the CDR3 is TGCGCCAGCAGCGGAGACAGGGGCCGTAACTATGGCTACACCTTC. This encodes CASSGDRGRNYGYTF.